Each of the 5 T cell receptor beta chains below was sequenced from the same sample in a study of Tregs in tolerant kidney transplant recipients. Using immunoSEQ multiplex PCR, the repertoire was profiled, and TCRdb retains in-frame clones only, with some absent. The table lists approximately 60,000 clones, 83% of them singletons, with approximately 4.7% in the top ten. Sequenced input: CD4+ T cells from blood. The source of these receptors is a human donor in good health.

The chain couples TRBV15 to TRBJ1-2; D unresolved. The CDR3 runs to 12 residues. Trimming removed 3 bases at V and 6 bases at J, with 8 bases between. Germline-derived CDR1 and CDR2 are LNHNV and YYDKDF (reference sequence). The CDR3 spells CATSRERNGYTF. The CDR3 region has the DNA TGTGCCACCAGCAGGGAGAGGAATGGCTACACCTTC.

The rearrangement joins TRBV2 to TRBJ2-2; D is uncertain. The ends were cut back, 6 bases at V and 6 bases at J, with 20 bases in the middle. The CDR3 covers 16 residues. Germline loops: CDR1 SNHLY, CDR2 FYNNEI. In DNA, the CDR3 is TGTGCCAGCAGGCCCTCCCCAACGACCGTCGCCGGGGAGCTGTTTTTT. Encoded protein: CASRPSPTTVAGELFF.

The J gene is TRBJ2-3, the V gene TRBV11-2, with D tentatively TRBD2 (6 bases). V lost 5 bases and J 0 bases, leaving 9 bases between the germline ends. Germline V lookup: CDR1 SGHAT, CDR2 FQNNGV. The CDR3 has 14 amino acids. The CDR3 DNA follows: TGTGCCAGCAGCACGGACTATAGCACAGATACGCAGTATTTT. Its protein is CASSTDYSTDTQYF.

The chain is built from TRBV19 and TRBJ1-2; D is unclear. Trimming took 11 bases from V and 1 from J, leaving 11 bases between them. From germline, CDR1 is LNHDA and CDR2 SQIVND (reference sequence). CDR3 length equals 12 residues. For the CDR3, the DNA is TGTGCCTCACGACGGGTTAACTATGGCTACACCTTC. Its translation: CASRRVNYGYTF.

This clone was counted once. The chain joins TRBV4-1 to TRBJ2-1; 8 bases are shared with TRBD1. This CDR3 comprises 16 residues. V shed 1 base, J shed 3 bases, and the junction held 5 bases outside the gene matches. CDR1 and CDR2 (germline): MGHRA, YSYEKL. CDR3 protein: CASSQGATGVYNEQFF. CDR3 DNA: TGCGCCAGCAGCCAAGGGGCGACAGGGGTCTACAATGAGCAGTTCTTC.